This TCR beta chain came from a study of cytotoxic CD8 clonotypes in ibrutinib-treated CLL. In the study overall: Over 10 relapsed/refractory, some 14 treatment-naive; around 18 IGHV unmutated.

The CDR3 has 16 amino acids. V gave up 2 bases and J gave up 1 base, with 14 bases separating them. Per germline, CDR1 MDHEN and CDR2 SYDVKM. TCRdb's table, derived via immunoSEQ multiplex PCR, lists solely in-frame clones and lacks some. The repertoire consists of about 50,000 clones, with roughly 57% occurring once and the leading ten covering approximately 32%. Notes on this clone: The antigen is not known.

Study-wide results and limits: Exceeding age-matched healthy donors, baseline clonality also tracked the counts of circulating CD8+ T cells.

The sequences come from PBMCs, collected after 12 months of ibrutinib treatment. The source of this sequence is a human donor with chronic lymphocytic leukemia. The chain combines TRBV28 with TRBJ1-2; a possible D gene is TRBD1 (5 bases). CDR3 DNA: TGTGCCAGCAGTTTAGCGGGACCGGGGGTTAACTATGGCTACACCTTC. Its protein is CASSLAGPGVNYGYTF.